A selection of T cell receptor beta chains follows, all from one sample in a study of blood T cell repertoires in COVID-19. Measured with immunoSEQ multiplex PCR; TCRdb has only the in-frame clones, and not every one. The table has roughly 380,000 clones, 80% to 90% seen once. The sequenced sample consisted of PBMCs or T cells enriched from blood (not recorded which). Receptors originate from a man between 25 and 39 years old who had recovered from COVID-19. The CDR3 runs from the conserved cysteine through the conserved F or W. The order of the fields is CDR3 protein, CDR3 DNA, V gene, clone size, D gene, J gene. D genes are given only for firm matches. The size of a clone is reported for some rows only, either as once, few or many, or as a class for expanded clones.

CASTMGDWNYGYTF,TGTGCCAGCACCATGGGGGACTGGAACTATGGCTACACCTTC,TRBV5-4,NA,NA,TRBJ1-2
CASGLGDRTWEQYF,TGTGCTAGTGGTTTGGGGGACAGGACCTGGGAGCAGTACTTC,TRBV12-5,NA,TRBD1,TRBJ2-7
CASQQGMNTEAFF,TGTGCCTCCCAACAGGGGATGAACACTGAAGCTTTCTTT,TRBV15,NA,TRBD1,TRBJ1-1
CASSSPIGGGRNEQFF,TGTGCCAGCAGCTCTCCCATTGGCGGGGGGAGGAATGAGCAGTTCTTC,TRBV7-9,once,TRBD2,TRBJ2-1
CAIRSTGTANYGYTF,TGTGCCATCAGAAGTACAGGGACCGCTAACTATGGCTACACCTTC,TRBV10-3,NA,NA,TRBJ1-2
CASSQQGDSSTGELFF,TGTGCCAGCAGTCAACAGGGGGATAGTAGCACCGGGGAGCTGTTTTTT,TRBV2,NA,TRBD1,TRBJ2-2
CASSRGTGDREQYF,TGTGCCAGCAGCCGAGGGACAGGGGATCGCGAGCAGTACTTC,TRBV3-1/TRBV3-2,few,TRBD1,TRBJ2-7
CASSQRTGGDTEAFF,TGTGCCAGCAGCCAACGGACAGGGGGCGACACTGAAGCTTTCTTT,TRBV3-1/TRBV3-2,NA,TRBD1,TRBJ1-1
CASSYELVAYNSPLHF,TGTGCCAGCAGTTACGAATTGGTAGCCTATAATTCACCCCTCCACTTT,TRBV6-2/TRBV6-3,NA,NA,TRBJ1-6
CAMTTGGDEQFF,TGTGCCATGACCACCGGAGGCGATGAGCAGTTCTTC,TRBV10-3,NA,NA,TRBJ2-1
CASSARDSISSGNTIYF,TGTGCCAGCAGTGCCCGGGACAGTATAAGCTCTGGAAACACCATATATTTT,TRBV28,NA,TRBD1,TRBJ1-3
CASSEVRNYEKLFF,TGTGCCAGCAGTGAAGTGAGGAACTATGAAAAACTGTTTTTT,TRBV2,NA,NA,TRBJ1-4
CASGSDRSRGFF,TGTGCTAGTGGTTCAGACAGGTCTCGGGGTTTCTTT,TRBV12-5,NA,NA,TRBJ1-1
CASSLGHVETQYF,TGTGCCAGTAGTTTGGGGCACGTAGAGACCCAGTACTTC,TRBV19,NA,NA,TRBJ2-5
CASSLDLVASGNTIYF,TGTGCCAGCAGCTTAGACTTGGTAGCCTCTGGAAACACCATATATTTT,TRBV7-2,NA,NA,TRBJ1-3
CASTPAGQGLYEQYF,TGTGCCAGCACCCCGGCCGGACAGGGGTTATACGAGCAGTACTTC,TRBV6-2/TRBV6-3,NA,TRBD1,TRBJ2-7